What follows are 26 T cell receptor beta chains derived from one specimen sequenced in a study of naive and memory T cell subsets. Regarding the study as a whole: Naive repertoires, especially CD8, held a few larger clonotypes, possibly memory cells re-expressing CD45RA.

These receptors have no known antigen. Two oligonucleotides, mixed equimolar, formed the beta constant-region primer covering TRBC1 and TRBC2. Ligated cDNA was amplified by four rounds of PCR with nested alpha and beta constant-region primers and SP2. TCRdb reprocessed the UMI-ligation and nested PCR reads with MiXCR, giving one entry per CDR3 protein. The repertoire holds about 90,000 distinct CDR3 sequences, with about 11% as singletons. Input material: naive CD4+ T cells from blood. These receptors came from a human donor in good health.

This chain joins TRBV30 and TRBJ2-3; TRBD2 matches 8 bases. CDR3 length equals 17 residues. The ends lost 2 bases at V and 2 bases at J; junction bases unmatched: 12. CDR1 GTSNPN and CDR2 SVGIG come from the germline V gene (reference sequence). This CDR3 is CAWSSGRTSSYTDTQYF. Written as DNA, the CDR3 is TGTGCCTGGAGTAGTGGCCGGACTAGCTCTTACACAGATACGCAGTATTTT.

This clonotype was observed a few times. V usage is TRBV12-3 or TRBV12-4 and J usage is TRBJ1-5, with 10 nucleotides matching TRBD1. The CDR3 covers 15 residues. V lost 4 bases to trimming and J lost 6 bases; unmatched junction nucleotides: 6. CDR3 sequence: CASSSGQGIGQPQHF. In nucleotides, the CDR3 is TGTGCCAGCAGTTCGGGACAGGGGATAGGTCAGCCCCAGCATTTT.

The V and J genes are TRBV5-1 and TRBJ1-5; D is perhaps TRBD1 (6 bases). V was pared by 2 bases and J by 6 bases, with 9 bases between. The CDR3 loop spans 13 amino acids. Germline V CDR1 and CDR2: SGHRS, YFSETQ. The CDR3 reads CASSLQGSQPQHF. CDR3 coding DNA: TGCGCCAGCAGCTTACAGGGCAGTCAGCCCCAGCATTTT.

The chain recombines TRBV9 with TRBJ1-1; D call uncertain. Trimming removed 0 bases from V and 12 bases from J, with 18 bases in between. The CDR3 is 14 residues long. Germline-derived CDR1 and CDR2 are SGDLS and YYNGEE. This CDR3 is CASSVAATNSITFF. The CDR3 bases are TGTGCCAGCAGCGTAGCAGCGACCAACAGTATAACTTTCTTT.

In this sample, this clonotype turned up many times. The chain couples TRBV9 to TRBJ2-2; D possibly corresponds to TRBD1 (5 bases). This CDR3 has 13 residues. V was shortened by 4 bases and J by 5 bases, with 9 bases between the two germline ends. Per the germline V gene, CDR1 is SGDLS and CDR2 is YYNGEE. The CDR3 DNA reads as TGTGCCAGCAGCCACGCAGGGACCGGGGAGCTGTTTTTT. Its protein is CASSHAGTGELFF. The full variable domain, with the rest looked up from reference TRBV9 and TRBJ2-2, is DSGVTQTPKHLITATGQRVTLRCSPRSGDLSVYWYQQSLDQGLQFLIQYYNGEERAKGNILERFSAQQFPDLHSELNLSSLELGDSALYFCASSHAGTGELFFGEGSRLTVL.

The chain uses TRBV7-9 and TRBJ2-1, with D hard to call. Germline V CDR1 and CDR2: SEHNR, FQNEAQ (reference sequence). V lost 0 bases and J 3 bases, leaving 15 bases between the germline ends. This CDR3 spans 17 amino acids. The CDR3 region is CASSLARNRDGYNEQFF. The CDR3 DNA sequence: TGTGCCAGCAGCTTAGCGCGTAACAGAGACGGCTACAATGAGCAGTTCTTC.

This clonotype was observed a few times. V usage is TRBV12-3 or TRBV12-4 and J usage is TRBJ2-3, with D unclear. Trimming took 5 bases from V and 2 from J, leaving 11 bases between them. The CDR3 is made up of 14 amino acids. This chain's CDR3 is CASSHRSNTDTQYF. The CDR3, as DNA: TGTGCCAGCAGTCACCGCTCTAACACAGATACGCAGTATTTT.

The J gene is TRBJ2-3, the V gene TRBV28; D possibly matches TRBD1 or TRBD2 (6 bases each). The germline gives CDR1 MDHEN, CDR2 SYDVKM. This CDR3 has 15 amino acids. V was clipped by 6 bases and J by 6 bases, with 19 bases between them. DNA for the CDR3: TGTGCCAGCAGCTGGACCACCGGGGGCCGGGATACGCAGTATTTT. Its translation is CASSWTTGGRDTQYF.

A few counts support this clonotype. The rearrangement links TRBV18 to TRBJ2-1, with 9 bases identical to TRBD2. V lost 4 bases to trimming and J lost 8 bases; unmatched junction nucleotides: 12. This CDR3 has 16 amino acids. The germline CDR1 and CDR2 sequences are KGHSH and LQKENI. CDR3 in amino acids: CASSRAGLAAGYEQFF. As DNA, the CDR3 is TGTGCCAGCTCACGAGCGGGACTAGCTGCTGGATATGAGCAGTTCTTC.

This clonotype has a handful of counts. The chain couples TRBV30 to TRBJ1-4; TRBD1 might be the D (6 bases). This CDR3 is 15 amino acids long. CDR1 and CDR2 from the germline V gene are GTSNPN and SVGIG (reference sequence). Trimming removed 3 bases at V and 4 bases at J, with 15 bases between. In DNA form, the CDR3 reads TGTGCCTGGAGCTACCAGGGGCTGATTAATGAAAAACTGTTTTTT. This codes for CAWSYQGLINEKLFF.

This clonotype was seen just once. The V and J genes are TRBV30 and TRBJ1-1; TRBD1 is a possible D gene (5 bases). CDR1 and CDR2 from the germline V gene are GTSNPN and SVGIG (reference sequence). V was pared by 8 bases and J by 11 bases, with 15 bases between. The CDR3 covers 10 residues. The CDR3 bases are TGTGCCCCCCAACGGGACCCCGCTTTCTTT. This encodes CAPQRDPAFF.

V gene TRBV7-3 combines with J gene TRBJ1-1; no firm D call. The V gene's germline CDR1 is SGHTA and CDR2 FQGTGA. Trimming took 5 bases from V and 8 from J, leaving 15 bases between them. CDR3 length equals 13 residues. The chain's CDR3 is CASSTRRGAEAFF. DNA of the CDR3: TGTGCCAGCAGCACAAGACGTGGTGCAGAAGCTTTCTTT.

This clonotype was detected a few times. This chain uses TRBV28 with TRBJ1-1, with 7 bases matching TRBD1. This CDR3 is built from 14 residues. Unmatched junction bases numbered 5, after V lost 7 bases and J lost 0 bases. Germline loops: CDR1 MDHEN, CDR2 SYDVKM. The CDR3 sequence is CASTSTGMNTEAFF. As DNA, the CDR3 is TGTGCCAGCACCTCGACAGGGATGAACACTGAAGCTTTCTTT.

The V and J genes are TRBV12-3 or TRBV12-4 and TRBJ1-5; possible D gene TRBD1, 5 bases. With 6 bases removed from V and 5 bases from J, the gap between germline ends came to 23 bases. CDR3 length equals 17 residues. The CDR3 loop reads CASRPRRKGEPHQPQHF. CDR3 in DNA: TGTGCCAGCAGACCCCGACGGAAAGGGGAGCCTCATCAGCCCCAGCATTTT.

This clonotype has a handful of counts. V and J are TRBV6-2 or TRBV6-3 and TRBJ2-1, with 11 bases fitting TRBD2. The length of the CDR3 is 15 residues. Germline values: CDR1 MNHEY, CDR2 SVGEGT. J was trimmed by 6 bases and V by 6 bases; bases with no gene match: 7. The CDR3 DNA sequence: TGTGCCAGCAGCCAAATAGCGGGAGGGGGCAATGAGCAGTTCTTC. Protein product: CASSQIAGGGNEQFF.

The chain recombines TRBV28 with TRBJ2-7; 7 nucleotides agree with TRBD1. There are 14 residues in the CDR3. V dropped 3 bases and J dropped 2; count of bases not matched to a gene: 4. Germline loops: CDR1 MDHEN, CDR2 SYDVKM. This CDR3 is CASSFPGGTYEQYF. The DNA for the CDR3 is TGTGCCAGCAGTTTTCCAGGGGGTACCTACGAGCAGTACTTC.

This clonotype was seen only a few times. The rearrangement joins TRBV11-1 to TRBJ2-3; 7 bases agree with TRBD2. Germline CDR1 SGHAT, CDR2 FQDESV (reference sequence). Trimming took 5 bases from V and 3 from J; bases not matched to a gene: 11. CDR3 length equals 16 residues. The CDR3 protein is CASSGQPPGRTDTQYF. DNA for the CDR3: TGTGCCAGCAGCGGCCAGCCTCCCGGGAGGACAGATACGCAGTATTTT.

The CDR3 spells CAWRFGGADTQYF. The CDR3 nucleotides read TGTGCCTGGAGGTTTGGGGGGGCAGATACGCAGTATTTT. This chain links TRBV30 with TRBJ2-3; 7 nucleotides match TRBD2. CDR1 is GTSNPN and CDR2 is SVGIG in the germline V gene (reference sequence). V lost 3 bases, J lost 4 bases, and 4 bases stayed unmatched. There are 13 residues in the CDR3. The whole variable domain, filled in from reference TRBV30 and TRBJ2-3, reads SQTIHQWPATLVQPVGSPLSLECTVEGTSNPNLYWYRQAAGRGLQLLFYSVGIGQISSEVPQNLSASRPQDRQFILSSKKLLLSDSGFYLCAWRFGGADTQYFGPGTRLTVL.

This clonotype was detected ten times or more. The V and J genes are TRBV6-2 or TRBV6-3 and TRBJ2-3; the D is unclear. Trimming took 7 bases from V and 1 from J, leaving 9 bases between them. Germline CDR1 is MNHEY and CDR2 is SVGEGT. The CDR3 contains 13 residues. The CDR3 bases are TGTGCCAGCAACCCGTGGGGCACAGATACGCAGTATTTT. Its translation is CASNPWGTDTQYF.

This clonotype was recorded many times. V usage is TRBV12-3 or TRBV12-4 and J usage is TRBJ2-1, with 12 bases fitting TRBD2. This CDR3 region has 16 residues. V shed 5 bases and J 4 bases; nucleotides not matched to a gene: 6. The CDR3 DNA is TGTGCCAGCAGTCTAAGGACTAGCGGGATATACAATGAGCAGTTCTTC. Protein: CASSLRTSGIYNEQFF.

Ten or more counts support this clonotype. This chain connects TRBV12-3 or TRBV12-4 to TRBJ1-2; 7 bases match TRBD1. The CDR3 spans 14 residues. V shed 9 bases, J shed 0 bases, and the junction held 7 bases outside the gene matches. The CDR3 coding sequence is TGTGCCAGTATCGGGACAGCACCTAACTATGGCTACACCTTC. This encodes CASIGTAPNYGYTF.

The table lists this clonotype with a few counts. The chain is built from TRBV10-3 and TRBJ1-4; D unresolved. This CDR3 is built from 14 residues. Germline V gives CDR1 ENHRY, CDR2 SYGVKD. V lost 6 bases and J lost 6, with 14 bases in between. In DNA form, the CDR3 reads TGTGCCATCAGCAAAGAGATGGGCGATGAAAAACTGTTTTTT. Translation: CAISKEMGDEKLFF.

This clonotype was recorded at least ten times. V usage is TRBV7-2 and J usage is TRBJ2-7, with D perhaps being TRBD1 or TRBD2 (6 bases each). The length of the CDR3 is 15 residues. Germline-derived CDR1 and CDR2 are SGHTA and FQGNSA. The ends were cut back, 5 bases at V and 4 bases at J, with 18 bases in the middle. The CDR3 spells CASSPPRGQGYEQYF. CDR3 DNA sequence: TGTGCCAGCAGCCCGCCCCGGGGGCAGGGGTACGAGCAGTACTTC. The variable domain in full, completed from reference TRBV7-2 and TRBJ2-7, reads GAGVSQSPSNKVTEKGKDVELRCDPISGHTALYWYRQSLGQGLEFLIYFQGNSAPDKSGLPSDRFSAERTGGSVSTLTIQRTQQEDSAVYLCASSPPRGQGYEQYFGPGTRLTVT.

This clonotype turned up a few times. The chain carries TRBV7-9 and TRBJ2-5, with unresolved D. Per the germline V gene, CDR1 is SEHNR and CDR2 is FQNEAQ (reference sequence). Trimming stripped 5 bases from V and 5 bases from J, with 9 bases between. This CDR3 region has 12 residues. In nucleotides, the CDR3 is TGTGCCAGCAGCCTGCTAGGGGAGACCCAGTACTTC. Its translation is CASSLLGETQYF.

The gene calls are TRBV20-1 and TRBJ2-5; no clear D. CDR1 DFQATT and CDR2 SNEGSKA come from the germline V gene (reference sequence). This CDR3 is built from 12 residues. V lost 4 bases and J lost 6, with 12 bases in between. CDR3 nucleotide sequence: TGCAGTGCTATCTCTTGGGAAAAGACCCAGTACTTC. Its translation: CSAISWEKTQYF.

In its sample, this clonotype was seen a few times. V and J are TRBV12-3 or TRBV12-4 and TRBJ1-2; D unresolved. This CDR3 has 11 residues. Trimming took off 6 bases at V and 5 bases at J, with 7 bases between the two ends. DNA for the CDR3: TGTGCCAGCAGCGGGTTGTATGGCTACACCTTC. Its protein product is CASSGLYGYTF.